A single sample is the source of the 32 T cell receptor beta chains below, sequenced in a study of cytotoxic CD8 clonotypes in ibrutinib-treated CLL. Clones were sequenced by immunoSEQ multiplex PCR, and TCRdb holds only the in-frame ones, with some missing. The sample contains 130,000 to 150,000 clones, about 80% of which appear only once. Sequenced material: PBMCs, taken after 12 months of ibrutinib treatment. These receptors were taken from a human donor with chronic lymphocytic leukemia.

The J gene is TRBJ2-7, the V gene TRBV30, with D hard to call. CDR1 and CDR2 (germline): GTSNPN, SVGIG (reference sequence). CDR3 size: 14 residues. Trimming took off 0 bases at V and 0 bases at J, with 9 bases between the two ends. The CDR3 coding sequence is TGTGCCTGGAGTGTACCGCGCAACTCCTACGAGCAGTACTTC. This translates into CAWSVPRNSYEQYF.

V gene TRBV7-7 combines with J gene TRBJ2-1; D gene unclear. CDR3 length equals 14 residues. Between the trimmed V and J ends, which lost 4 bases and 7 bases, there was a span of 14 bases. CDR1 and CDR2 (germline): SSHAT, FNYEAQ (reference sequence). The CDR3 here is CASSSSTLGNEQFF. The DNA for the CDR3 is TGTGCCAGCAGCTCTTCTACCCTGGGGAATGAGCAGTTCTTC.

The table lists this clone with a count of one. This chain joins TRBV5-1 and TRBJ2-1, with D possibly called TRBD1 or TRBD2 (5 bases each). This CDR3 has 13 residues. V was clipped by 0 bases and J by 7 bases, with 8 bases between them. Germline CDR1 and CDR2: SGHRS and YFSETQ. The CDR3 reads CASSLVGGNEQFF. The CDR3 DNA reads TGCGCCAGCAGCTTGGTTGGGGGAAATGAGCAGTTCTTC.

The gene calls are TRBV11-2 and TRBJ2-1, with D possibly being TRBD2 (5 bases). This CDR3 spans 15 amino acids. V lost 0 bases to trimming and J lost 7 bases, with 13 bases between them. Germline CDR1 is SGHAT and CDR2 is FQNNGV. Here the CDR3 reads CASSLDLSGINEQFF. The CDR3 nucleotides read TGTGCCAGCAGCTTAGATCTCAGCGGAATTAATGAGCAGTTCTTC.

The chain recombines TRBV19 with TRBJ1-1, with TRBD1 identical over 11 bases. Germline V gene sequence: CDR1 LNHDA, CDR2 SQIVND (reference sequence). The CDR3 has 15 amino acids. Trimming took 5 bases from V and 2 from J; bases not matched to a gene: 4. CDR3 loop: CASSAWTGGNTEAFF. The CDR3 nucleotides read TGTGCCAGTAGTGCCTGGACAGGGGGCAACACTGAAGCTTTCTTT.

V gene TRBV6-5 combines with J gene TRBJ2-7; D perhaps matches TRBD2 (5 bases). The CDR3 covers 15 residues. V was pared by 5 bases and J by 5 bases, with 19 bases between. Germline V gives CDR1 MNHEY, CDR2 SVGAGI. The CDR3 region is CASSLQSGIAHEQYF. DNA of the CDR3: TGTGCCAGCAGTCTCCAGTCCGGGATTGCTCACGAGCAGTACTTC.

The DNA of the CDR3 is TGTGCCAGCAGTTCCCCCCGCTCGGCAAGCCGAATGGGGGAGCAGTACTTC. This translates into CASSSPRSASRMGEQYF. The rearrangement joins TRBV28 to TRBJ2-7; no firm D call. Trimming pared 4 bases from V and 7 bases from J, leaving 26 bases between. This CDR3 has 17 residues. Germline assignment: CDR1 MDHEN and CDR2 SYDVKM. Together with reference TRBV28 and TRBJ2-7, the CDR3 gives the full variable domain: DVKVTQSSRYLVKRTGEKVFLECVQDMDHENMFWYRQDPGLGLRLIYFSYDVKMKEKGDIPEGYSVSREKKERFSLILESASTNQTSMYLCASSSPRSASRMGEQYFGPGTRLTVT.

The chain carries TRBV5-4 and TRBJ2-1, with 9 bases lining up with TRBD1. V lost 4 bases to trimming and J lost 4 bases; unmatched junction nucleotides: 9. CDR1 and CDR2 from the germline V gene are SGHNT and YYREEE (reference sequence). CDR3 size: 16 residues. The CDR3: CASSVAGTGNYNEQFF. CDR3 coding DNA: TGTGCCAGCAGCGTTGCCGGGACAGGGAATTACAATGAGCAGTTCTTC.

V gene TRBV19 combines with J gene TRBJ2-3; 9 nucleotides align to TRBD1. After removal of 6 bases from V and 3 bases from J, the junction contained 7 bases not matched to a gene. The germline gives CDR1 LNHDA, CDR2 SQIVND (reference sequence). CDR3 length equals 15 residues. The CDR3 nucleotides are TGTGCCAGTAGCACAGGGGGCTTAGTTACAGATACGCAGTATTTT. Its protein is CASSTGGLVTDTQYF.

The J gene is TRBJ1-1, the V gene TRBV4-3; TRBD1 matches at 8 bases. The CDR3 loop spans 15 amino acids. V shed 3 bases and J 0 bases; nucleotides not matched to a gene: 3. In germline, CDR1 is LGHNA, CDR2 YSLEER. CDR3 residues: CASSHGQGLNTEAFF. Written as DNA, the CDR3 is TGCGCCAGCAGCCACGGACAGGGACTGAACACTGAAGCTTTCTTT.

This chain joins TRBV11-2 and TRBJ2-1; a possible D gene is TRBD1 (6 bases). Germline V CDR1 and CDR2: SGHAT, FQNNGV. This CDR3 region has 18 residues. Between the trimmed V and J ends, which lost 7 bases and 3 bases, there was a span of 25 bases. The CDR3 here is CASTIRTPATGYYNEQFF. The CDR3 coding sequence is TGTGCCAGCACCATCAGGACCCCCGCGACAGGATACTACAATGAGCAGTTCTTC.

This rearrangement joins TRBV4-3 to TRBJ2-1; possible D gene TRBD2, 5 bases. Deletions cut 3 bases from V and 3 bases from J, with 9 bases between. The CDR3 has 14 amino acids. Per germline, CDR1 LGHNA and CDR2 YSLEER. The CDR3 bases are TGCGCCAGCAGCCACAGAGCGGACTACAATGAGCAGTTCTTC. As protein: CASSHRADYNEQFF.

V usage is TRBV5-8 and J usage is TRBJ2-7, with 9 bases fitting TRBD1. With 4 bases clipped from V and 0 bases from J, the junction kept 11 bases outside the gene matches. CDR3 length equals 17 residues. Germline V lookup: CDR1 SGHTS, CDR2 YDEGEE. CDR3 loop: CASSPFWTGVVSYEQYF. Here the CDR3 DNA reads TGTGCCAGCAGCCCTTTCTGGACAGGGGTTGTCTCCTACGAGCAGTACTTC.

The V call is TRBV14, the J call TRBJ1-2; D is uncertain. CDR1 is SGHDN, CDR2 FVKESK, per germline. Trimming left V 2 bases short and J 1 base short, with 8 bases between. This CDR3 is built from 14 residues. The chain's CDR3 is CASSQHSNNYGYTF. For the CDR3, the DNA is TGTGCCAGCAGCCAACACAGTAATAACTATGGCTACACCTTC.

Here the CDR3 reads CASSTGTSQYF. CDR3 DNA: TGTGCCAGTAGTACCGGGACTAGTCAGTACTTC. The rearrangement joins TRBV19 to TRBJ2-7; 8 positions agree with TRBD2. CDR3 length: 11 amino acids. Per germline, CDR1 LNHDA and CDR2 SQIVND (reference sequence). V was pared by 4 bases and J by 10 bases, with 3 bases of the junction left unmatched.

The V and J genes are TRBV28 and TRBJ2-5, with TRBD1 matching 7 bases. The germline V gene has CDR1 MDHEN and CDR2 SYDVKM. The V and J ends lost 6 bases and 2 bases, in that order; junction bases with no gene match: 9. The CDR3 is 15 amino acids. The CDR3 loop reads CASSPATGAQETQYF. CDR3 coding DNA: TGTGCCAGCAGCCCGGCCACAGGGGCTCAAGAGACCCAGTACTTC.

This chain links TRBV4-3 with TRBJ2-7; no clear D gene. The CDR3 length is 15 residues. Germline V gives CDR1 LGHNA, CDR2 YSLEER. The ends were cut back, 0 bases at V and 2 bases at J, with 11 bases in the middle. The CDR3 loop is CASSQELGRTYEQYF. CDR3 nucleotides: TGCGCCAGCAGCCAAGAATTGGGCAGGACCTACGAGCAGTACTTC.

The CDR3 sequence: CASSLVFASNEQFF. CDR3 in DNA: TGTGCCAGCAGCTTAGTCTTTGCCAGCAATGAGCAGTTCTTC. The chain recombines TRBV7-2 with TRBJ2-1; D uncertain. V lost 1 base and J lost 6, with 10 bases in between. Germline loops: CDR1 SGHTA, CDR2 FQGNSA. The CDR3 sequence is 14 residues long.

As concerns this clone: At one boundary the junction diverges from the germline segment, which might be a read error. CDR3 DNA sequence: TGTGCCAGCAGGGAAGGACTGGTGAGCTCCTACAATGAGCAGTTCTTC. Translated: CASREGLVSSYNEQFF. This rearrangement joins TRBV2 to TRBJ2-1; the D gene is possibly TRBD2 (5 bases). Per germline, CDR1 SNHLY and CDR2 FYNNEI. This CDR3 comprises 16 residues.

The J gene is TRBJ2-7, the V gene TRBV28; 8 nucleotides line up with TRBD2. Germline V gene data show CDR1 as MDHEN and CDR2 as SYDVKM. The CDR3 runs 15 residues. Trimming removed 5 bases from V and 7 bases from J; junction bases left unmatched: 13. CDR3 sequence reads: CASSHGLASGIEQYF. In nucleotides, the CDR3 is TGTGCCAGCAGTCACGGACTAGCCTCCGGTATAGAGCAGTACTTC.

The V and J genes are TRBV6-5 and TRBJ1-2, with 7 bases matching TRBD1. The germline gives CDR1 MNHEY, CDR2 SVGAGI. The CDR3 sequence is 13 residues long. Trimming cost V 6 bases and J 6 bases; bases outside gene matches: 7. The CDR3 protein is CASSSGQVHGYTF. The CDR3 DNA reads TGTGCCAGCAGCTCCGGACAGGTACATGGCTACACCTTC.

The chain's CDR3 is CASSLGGGDNEKLFF. The CDR3 DNA follows: TGTGCCAGCAGCTTAGGTGGCGGAGATAATGAAAAACTGTTTTTT. The chain joins TRBV11-3 to TRBJ1-4, with D unclear. V was trimmed by 1 base and J by 4 bases, leaving 10 bases between them. Per germline, CDR1 SGHNT and CDR2 YENEEA. The CDR3 consists of 15 residues.

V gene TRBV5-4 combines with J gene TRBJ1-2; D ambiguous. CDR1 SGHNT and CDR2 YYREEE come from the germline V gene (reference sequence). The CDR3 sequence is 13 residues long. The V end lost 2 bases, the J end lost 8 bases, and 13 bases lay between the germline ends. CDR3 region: CASSLPRALGYTF. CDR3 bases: TGTGCCAGCAGCTTACCCCGGGCTCTCGGCTACACCTTC. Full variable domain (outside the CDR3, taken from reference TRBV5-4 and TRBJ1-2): ETGVTQSPTHLIKTRGQQVTLRCSSQSGHNTVSWYQQALGQGPQFIFQYYREEENGRGNFPPRFSGLQFPNYSSELNVNALELDDSALYLCASSLPRALGYTFGSGTRLTVV.

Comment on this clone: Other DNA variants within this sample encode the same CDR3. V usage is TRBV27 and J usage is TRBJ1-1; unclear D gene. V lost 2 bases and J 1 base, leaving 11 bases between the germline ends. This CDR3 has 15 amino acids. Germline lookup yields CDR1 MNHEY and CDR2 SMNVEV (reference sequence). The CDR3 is CASSLSGRTNTEAFF. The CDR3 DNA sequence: TGTGCCAGCAGTTTAAGTGGGAGGACGAACACTGAAGCTTTCTTT.

CDR3 coding DNA: TGTGCCAGCAGCTTTCCGGGACAGGGGGATAAAAACATTCAGTACTTC. Translated, it gives CASSFPGQGDKNIQYF. The chain has TRBV5-6 and TRBJ2-4; 11 bases map to TRBD1. CDR3 length: 16 residues. CDR1 is SGHDT and CDR2 is YYEEEE in the germline V gene. J gave up 4 bases and V 2 bases, and 5 bases lay outside the gene matches.

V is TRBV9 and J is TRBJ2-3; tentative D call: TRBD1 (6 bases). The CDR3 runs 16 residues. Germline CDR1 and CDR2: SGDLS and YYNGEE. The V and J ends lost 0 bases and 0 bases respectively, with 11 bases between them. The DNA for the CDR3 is TGTGCCAGCAGCGTAGCCAACAGGGCCAGCACAGATACGCAGTATTTT. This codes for CASSVANRASTDTQYF.

In DNA form, the CDR3 reads TGTGCCAGCAGCTTGGGGGTTAACACTGAAGCTTTCTTT. Translating it yields CASSLGVNTEAFF. The V and J genes are TRBV5-5 and TRBJ1-1; D call uncertain. The ends were cut back, 0 bases at V and 2 bases at J, with 5 bases in the middle. The germline gives CDR1 SGHKS, CDR2 YYEKEE (reference sequence). This CDR3 region has 13 residues.

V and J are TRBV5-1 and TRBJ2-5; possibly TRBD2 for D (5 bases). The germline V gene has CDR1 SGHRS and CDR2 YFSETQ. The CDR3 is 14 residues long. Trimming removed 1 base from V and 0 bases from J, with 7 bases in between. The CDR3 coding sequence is TGCGCCAGCAGCTTGCGAGGGTACCAAGAGACCCAGTACTTC. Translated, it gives CASSLRGYQETQYF.

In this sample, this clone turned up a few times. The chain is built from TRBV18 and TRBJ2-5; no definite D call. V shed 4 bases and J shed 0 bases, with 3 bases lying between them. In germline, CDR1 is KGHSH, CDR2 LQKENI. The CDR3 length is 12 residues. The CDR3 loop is CASSQDQETQYF. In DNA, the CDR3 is TGTGCCAGCTCACAGGACCAAGAGACCCAGTACTTC.

The CDR3 sequence is CASSRDGEKLFF. CDR3 in DNA: TGTGCCAGCAGCAGGGATGGTGAAAAACTGTTTTTT. The chain carries TRBV9 and TRBJ1-4; no reliable D call. With 4 bases removed from V and 7 bases from J, the gap between germline ends came to 8 bases. This CDR3 has 12 amino acids. The V gene's germline CDR1 is SGDLS and CDR2 YYNGEE. Supplemented by reference TRBV9 and TRBJ1-4, the full variable domain reads DSGVTQTPKHLITATGQRVTLRCSPRSGDLSVYWYQQSLDQGLQFLIQYYNGEERAKGNILERFSAQQFPDLHSELNLSSLELGDSALYFCASSRDGEKLFFGSGTQLSVL.

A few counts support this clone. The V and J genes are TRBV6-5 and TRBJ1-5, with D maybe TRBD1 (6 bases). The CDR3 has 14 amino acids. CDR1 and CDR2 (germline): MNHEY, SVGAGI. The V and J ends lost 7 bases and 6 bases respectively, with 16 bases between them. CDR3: CASTPSGVGQPQHF. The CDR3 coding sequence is TGTGCCAGCACCCCCTCAGGGGTGGGTCAGCCCCAGCATTTT.

For the CDR3, the DNA is TGTGCCAGCAGCGCCAGAACCTTGGGGACAGGGGCCTACAATGAGCAGTTCTTC. Translating it yields CASSARTLGTGAYNEQFF. The chain couples TRBV9 to TRBJ2-1; 10 bases align to TRBD1. Germline V lookup: CDR1 SGDLS, CDR2 YYNGEE. V trimming: 3 bases; J trimming: 2 bases; junction bases outside the gene matches: 11. This CDR3 comprises 18 residues.